This TCR beta chain was sequenced for a study of neurological immune-mediated disorders (dated by TCRdb to about 2019). With respect to the entire study: Using UMI-based sequencing, the study compared peripheral blood TCR-beta repertoires from patients with HTLV-I-associated myelopathy (HAM/TSP), patients with multiple sclerosis, and healthy controls. Alongside PBMC samples, the set of more than 85 TCR-beta libraries contained longitudinal samples, technical triplicates, and paired CD4+ and CD8+ T-cell subsets that had been sorted. Each longitudinal HAM/TSP and healthy donor was sampled at 3 time-points spaced at about 3-45 month intervals. Of the roughly 70 subjects in the cohort, some 15 were HAM/TSP patients, about 34 were multiple sclerosis patients, and some 20 were healthy controls.

Results and caveats for the whole study, not just this receptor: TCR clonal expansion was greatest in HAM/TSP patients and smallest in MS patients, who ranked below even healthy controls. No identical CDR3 amino acid sequences were shared among expanded clones across subjects, suggesting private TCR-beta repertoires in all groups.

From a lookup of the germline V gene (reference sequence), CDR1 and CDR2 are MNHEY and SMNVEV. The CDR3 sequence holds 13 residues, the cysteine and phenylalanine included. Only the CDR3 region is kept as DNA, spanning 39 bases read in frame from base 1. The V and J ends are trimmed by 3 bases and 4 bases, leaving 9 bases between them. On this clonotype: Its antigen target is currently unknown. The record has no base qualities; no much larger clone is one base away.

cDNA synthesis used template-switch 5'RACE with a primer carrying a 10-nucleotide random unique molecular identifier tagging each TCR transcript. Every sequencing run yielded over 160 million TCR-beta sequences covering 15-18 subjects. The RNeasy kit was used for extraction of total RNA. TCR-beta VDJ regions were amplified with primers for the TCR constant region and the 5'RACE anchor, using the KAPA Real-time Library Amplification kit. A first PCR added sample indexes and Illumina adaptors, after which a second PCR increased the library yield. After purification with Ampure beads, the TCR product of roughly 650 bp was size-selected on a 2% E-gel SizeSelection system. Before pooling, library quality was assessed on a Bioanalyzer, concentration was determined with Qubit, and library quantification was performed with the Kapa Library Quantification kit. An Illumina HiSeq 2500 was used to sequence the libraries paired-end at 2 x 150 bp. To increase sequence diversity, about 24-32% phiX was spiked into each library pool. The published analysis was carried out like this. Quality-filtered reads were processed with the UMI-based MiGEC pipeline, which removed over 75% of raw TCR sequences during error correction. VDJ genes were aligned to IMGT germline references, and each clonotype was defined by a unique CDR3 amino acid sequence together with V-J genes. Clonal expansion, Shannon diversity, and CDR3 relatedness (CalcPairwiseDistances, ClusterSamples) were evaluated with VDJtools, and phylogenetic trees were built with CLCbio workbench. Expanded clones were defined as having at least 8 unique UMIs, based on coefficient-of-variation modelling across technical triplicates. The raw public reads went through TCRdb reprocessing: fastp at Q25, MiXCR clone calling, in-frame beta chains kept. Rows with one shared CDR3 protein collapse into an entry with the most common genes and DNA. The V and J calls, along with clone size, are taken from TCRdb and not from the paper's own processing. This sample is represented by 85,000 to 110,000 distinct CDR3 sequences; 11% of them were singletons. The ten top clones hold under 3.5% of the sample.

This sample's time point label indicates: longitudinal time-point 3. For unsorted PBMC libraries, 2 million PBMCs were used after storage in RNAlater at -80 degrees C until RNA extraction. Peripheral blood was subjected to Ficoll-Hypaque density gradient centrifugation to isolate PBMCs, which were then cryopreserved in liquid nitrogen. The TCR originated in a female donor with HTLV-1-associated myelopathy (HAM/TSP). The sample consisted of PBMCs. The chain is made from TRBV27 and TRBJ2-5; the D gene is unclear. The sequenced DNA is TGTGCCAGCAGTTTGTCTATTGCAGAGACCCAGTACTTC. Translated, it reads CASSLSIAETQYF.